These 23 T cell receptor beta chains came from one sample sequenced in a study of early T cells in non-severe SARS-CoV-2 infection. TCRdb analysed the 5' RACE reads with MiXCR anew, one entry per CDR3 protein. The sample comprises 70,000 to 90,000 distinct CDR3 sequences, about 14% of which are singletons, and roughly an eighth rests with the top ten. Sequencing was performed on whole blood. Source of these receptors: an adult who was a healthcare worker with PCR-confirmed SARS-CoV-2 infection or an uninfected control (not recorded which).

This clonotype was detected a few times. The chain has TRBV10-2 and TRBJ2-3; 10 bases agree with TRBD1. CDR1 and CDR2 (germline): WSHSY, SAAADI. The length of the CDR3 is 14 residues. V was clipped by 2 bases and J by 7 bases; unmatched bases: 3. The CDR3 coding sequence is TGCGCCAGCAGTGAGGACAGGGGGCGGAATACGCAGTATTTT. Its protein is CASSEDRGRNTQYF.

This rearrangement joins TRBV4-1 to TRBJ2-7, with a tentative D call TRBD2 (6 bases). CDR3 length equals 18 residues. Germline CDR1 reads MGHRA; CDR2 reads YSYEKL. V was clipped by 1 base and J by 0 bases, with 19 bases between them. The CDR3 sequence: CASSQAPPSTSISYEQYF. CDR3 nucleotides: TGCGCCAGCAGCCAAGCCCCGCCCTCGACTAGTATCTCCTACGAGCAGTACTTC.

The chain is built from TRBV6-6 and TRBJ2-5; D is perhaps TRBD1 (5 bases). Trimming removed 4 bases at V and 1 base at J, with 13 bases between. The CDR3 consists of 15 residues. Germline V gene lookup returns CDR1 MNHNY and CDR2 SVGAGI (reference sequence). CDR3 sequence reads: CASSWIRGFQETQYF. CDR3 DNA: TGTGCCAGCAGTTGGATAAGGGGTTTCCAAGAGACCCAGTACTTC.

This clonotype was seen more than once but under ten times. This rearrangement joins TRBV3-1 to TRBJ1-1; no firm D call. Germline-derived CDR1 and CDR2 are LGHDT and YNNKEL (reference sequence). CDR3 length equals 16 residues. The germline V and J ends were trimmed by 2 bases and 1 base, with 14 bases remaining between them. This chain's CDR3 is CASSQPGGRTNTEAFF. The DNA for the CDR3 is TGTGCCAGCAGCCAACCAGGAGGTAGGACGAACACTGAAGCTTTCTTT. Full variable domain (outside the CDR3, taken from reference TRBV3-1 and TRBJ1-1): DTAVSQTPKYLVTQMGNDKSIKCEQNLGHDTMYWYKQDSKKFLKIMFSYNNKELIINETVPNRFSPKSPDKAHLNLHINSLELGDSAVYFCASSQPGGRTNTEAFFGQGTRLTVV.

The V and J genes are TRBV4-1 and TRBJ2-1; D might be TRBD1 (5 bases). Deletions cut 0 bases from V and 10 bases from J, with 10 bases between. CDR1 MGHRA and CDR2 YSYEKL come from the germline V gene. CDR3 length: 13 residues. Here the CDR3 reads CASSQDSYREQFF. The CDR3 nucleotides read TGCGCCAGCAGCCAAGATTCTTACAGGGAGCAGTTCTTC.

The rearrangement uses TRBV2 and TRBJ2-3; D is perhaps TRBD2 (5 bases). Per germline, CDR1 SNHLY and CDR2 FYNNEI. The CDR3 is made up of 16 amino acids. V lost 3 bases, J lost 2 bases, and 15 bases lay in between. The CDR3 bases are TGTGCCAGCAGTGAGGGAGCTTCCACAGCCACAGATACGCAGTATTTT. Encoded protein: CASSEGASTATDTQYF.

The chain uses TRBV24-1 and TRBJ1-5; D gene unclear. V was cut by 0 bases and J by 0 bases, with 2 bases left in between. CDR1 KGHDR and CDR2 SFDVKD come from the germline V gene. This CDR3 region has 14 residues. CDR3 bases: TGTGCCACCAGTGATTTGCTTAGCAATCAGCCCCAGCATTTT. This translates into CATSDLLSNQPQHF.

This clonotype was recorded at least ten times. The chain joins TRBV20-1 to TRBJ1-2; the D is unclear. With 3 bases removed from V and 2 bases from J, the gap between germline ends came to 7 bases. The V gene's germline CDR1 is DFQATT and CDR2 SNEGSKA (reference sequence). The length of the CDR3 is 12 residues. In DNA, the CDR3 is TGCAGTGCTAGTCAACAGAACTATGGCTACACCTTC. Translated: CSASQQNYGYTF.

This clonotype was seen only a few times. The chain combines TRBV4-1 with TRBJ2-1; 7 nucleotides align to TRBD2. Germline loops: CDR1 MGHRA, CDR2 YSYEKL. The CDR3 is 15 amino acids. Trimming removed 4 bases from V and 2 bases from J; junction bases left unmatched: 5. For the CDR3, the DNA is TGCGCCAGCAGCCCCCACGGGACTACCTACAATGAGCAGTTCTTC. Amino acid sequence: CASSPHGTTYNEQFF.

Notes on this clonotype: Here the CDR3 omits its conserved ending phenylalanine or tryptophan, so a read error is the likely source. This rearrangement joins TRBV4-1 to TRBJ1-2; no clear D. The germline V and J ends were trimmed by 0 bases and 6 bases, with 11 bases remaining between them. The CDR3 extends over 14 amino acids. CDR1 and CDR2 from the germline V gene are MGHRA and YSYEKL. This chain's CDR3 is CASSQDSAIHGYTY. The CDR3 nucleotides are TGCGCCAGCAGCCAAGATTCGGCCATACATGGCTACACCTAC.

This clonotype was recorded a few times. The chain links TRBV11-1 to TRBJ2-3; TRBD2 agrees at 7 bases. The CDR3 contains 14 residues. After removal of 11 bases from V and 7 bases from J, the junction contained 15 bases not matched to a gene. CDR1 and CDR2 from the germline V gene are SGHAT and FQDESV (reference sequence). CDR3 sequence: CARRIHRLAYTQYF. In nucleotides, the CDR3 is TGTGCCCGCCGAATCCACAGACTAGCTTATACGCAGTATTTT.

As to this clonotype: The germline gene is not matched at one end of the junction; a read error may be the cause. The chain uses TRBV7-9 and TRBJ1-2; D possibly corresponds to TRBD1 (6 bases). CDR3 length: 16 amino acids. CDR1 is SEHNR and CDR2 is FQNEAQ in the germline V gene (reference sequence). The CDR3 here is CTSNPVGARAHYGYTF. In DNA, the CDR3 is TGTACCAGCAATCCCGTGGGGGCACGGGCGCACTATGGCTACACCTTC.

The V gene is TRBV7-2, the J gene TRBJ1-6; D possibly corresponds to TRBD1 (6 bases). V lost 6 bases to trimming and J lost 10 bases, with 16 bases between them. Germline CDR1 reads SGHTA; CDR2 reads FQGNSA. This CDR3 is 14 amino acids long. The CDR3 DNA sequence: TGTGCCAGCAGGTTTACGGGGGGCGGGTCACCCCTCCACTTT. As protein: CASRFTGGGSPLHF. Full variable domain (rest looked up from reference TRBV7-2 and TRBJ1-6): GAGVSQSPSNKVTEKGKDVELRCDPISGHTALYWYRQSLGQGLEFLIYFQGNSAPDKSGLPSDRFSAERTGGSVSTLTIQRTQQEDSAVYLCASRFTGGGSPLHFGNGTRLTVT.

This clonotype was detected only a few times. The J gene is TRBJ2-3, the V gene TRBV9; D possibly matches TRBD1 or TRBD2 (5 bases each). This CDR3 has 16 residues. Germline V gene lookup returns CDR1 SGDLS and CDR2 YYNGEE. Trimming cost V 0 bases and J 2 bases, with 13 bases left between them. Written as DNA, the CDR3 is TGTGCCAGCAGCGTAGGGAGGACAATCTCCACAGATACGCAGTATTTT. Encoded protein: CASSVGRTISTDTQYF.

This clonotype was detected a few times. This chain's CDR3 is CASSYRGTLNTEAFF. The CDR3, as DNA: TGTGCCAGCAGTTACAGGGGAACATTAAACACTGAAGCTTTCTTT. V usage is TRBV12-3 or TRBV12-4 and J usage is TRBJ1-1, with TRBD1 matching over 7 bases. With V trimmed by 4 bases and J by 2 bases, 7 bases remained unmatched. This CDR3 comprises 15 residues.

This clonotype has a handful of counts. The genes are TRBV5-4 and TRBJ2-2; D remains unclear. V was shortened by 0 bases and J by 6 bases, with 9 bases between the two germline ends. The CDR3 consists of 14 residues. Germline CDR1 SGHNT, CDR2 YYREEE (reference sequence). Here the CDR3 DNA reads TGTGCCAGCAGCTTGGATCTTAGCCCCGGGGAGCTGTTTTTT. As protein: CASSLDLSPGELFF.

The gene calls are TRBV4-2 and TRBJ2-1, with 7 bases lining up with TRBD2. The CDR3 consists of 15 residues. V was clipped by 5 bases and J by 10 bases; unmatched bases: 14. Germline V gene data show CDR1 as LGHNA and CDR2 as YNFKEQ. The DNA of the CDR3 is TGTGCCAGCAGCTCGGGACTATTACAATGGGGCGAGCAGTTCTTC. Translated: CASSSGLLQWGEQFF.

Points on this clonotype: A read error may produce the germline difference seen at one junction end. This chain links TRBV7-3 with TRBJ2-1; D might be TRBD2 (7 bases). The CDR3 loop spans 16 amino acids. CDR1 and CDR2 (germline): SGHTA, FQGTGA. The CDR3 DNA reads as TGTTCCAGCAGCTTAGGGGGACTAAATTCTTACAATGAGCAGTTCTTC. This codes for CSSSLGGLNSYNEQFF.

This clonotype was found many times. The chain has TRBV6-1 and TRBJ1-5; D is uncertain. This CDR3 comprises 12 residues. Trimming pared 8 bases from V and 7 bases from J, leaving 12 bases between. Looked up from germline, CDR1 is MNHNS and CDR2 is SASEGT. CDR3 protein: CASAPGVQPQHF. Here the CDR3 DNA reads TGTGCCAGCGCCCCGGGAGTGCAGCCCCAGCATTTT.

There are a few counts of this clonotype. The chain carries TRBV2 and TRBJ2-7; the match to TRBD1 covers 9 bases. The CDR3 totals 15 residues. The V gene's germline CDR1 is SNHLY and CDR2 FYNNEI. V trimming: 5 bases; J trimming: 6 bases; junction bases outside the gene matches: 11. CDR3 protein: CASSPSFDRGAEQYF. The DNA for the CDR3 is TGTGCCAGCAGTCCTTCTTTCGACAGGGGGGCCGAGCAGTACTTC.

This clonotype showed up just once. This chain uses TRBV5-1 with TRBJ1-2, with D possibly TRBD1 on 5 matching bases. CDR1 SGHRS and CDR2 YFSETQ come from the germline V gene. The CDR3 is 15 amino acids. Trimming removed 0 bases at V and 1 base at J, with 10 bases between. DNA for the CDR3: TGCGCCAGCAGCTTGGCGGCGGGGCTTAACTATGGCTACACCTTC. Amino acids: CASSLAAGLNYGYTF. Using reference TRBV5-1 and TRBJ1-2 for the parts outside the CDR3, the full variable domain is KAGVTQTPRYLIKTRGQQVTLSCSPISGHRSVSWYQQTPGQGLQFLFEYFSETQRNKGNFPGRFSGRQFSNSRSEMNVSTLELGDSALYLCASSLAAGLNYGYTFGSGTRLTVV.

The CDR3 is CASSQEPRMNTEAFF. The CDR3, as DNA: TGTGCCAGCAGCCAAGAACCTAGAATGAACACTGAAGCTTTCTTT. V and J are TRBV4-2 and TRBJ1-1; D gene ambiguous. The ends were cut back, 0 bases at V and 0 bases at J, with 8 bases in the middle. The CDR3 length is 15 residues. CDR1 is LGHNA, CDR2 YNFKEQ, per germline.

The V and J genes are TRBV5-1 and TRBJ2-7; possible D gene TRBD1, 6 bases. CDR3 length: 15 residues. Trimming cost V 1 base and J 2 bases, with 13 bases left between them. From germline, CDR1 is SGHRS and CDR2 YFSETQ. Here the CDR3 DNA reads TGCGCCAGCAGCTTGAGCCCAGGGGATCCCTACGAGCAGTACTTC. Its protein product is CASSLSPGDPYEQYF. Full variable domain (missing parts from reference TRBV5-1 and TRBJ2-7): KAGVTQTPRYLIKTRGQQVTLSCSPISGHRSVSWYQQTPGQGLQFLFEYFSETQRNKGNFPGRFSGRQFSNSRSEMNVSTLELGDSALYLCASSLSPGDPYEQYFGPGTRLTVT.